The 22 T cell receptor beta chains given below trace back to one sample, sequenced in a study of T-cell memory formation after mild COVID-19. TCRdb processed the 5' RACE reads anew with MiXCR; each CDR3 protein has one entry. The sample lists fewer than 450,000 distinct CDR3 sequences, approximately 24% occurring once. The sequencing sample was made of PBMCs or a T cell subset sorted from them (not recorded which). All receptors derive from an adult woman who had mild COVID-19 (a few samples of this study predate the infection). Cell type and time point are not known.

The gene calls are TRBV24-1 and TRBJ2-3, with TRBD1 matching 8 bases. CDR1 is KGHDR, CDR2 SFDVKD, per germline. This CDR3 has 15 amino acids. V lost 4 bases to trimming and J lost 5 bases; unmatched junction nucleotides: 7. Written as DNA, the CDR3 is TGTGCCACCAGTGAATCCAGGGGGCGCGTAGATACGCAGTATTTT. The encoded protein is CATSESRGRVDTQYF.

The rearrangement joins TRBV4-3 to TRBJ2-1, with TRBD2 as a possible D gene (5 bases). V lost 4 bases, J lost 7 bases, and 11 bases lay in between. The germline gives CDR1 LGHNA, CDR2 YSLEER. CDR3 length: 13 residues. The CDR3 DNA reads TGCGCCAGCAGCCCGAACACTAGGAATGAGCAGTTCTTC. Amino acids: CASSPNTRNEQFF.

The chain combines TRBV10-3 with TRBJ2-3, with 10 bases that match TRBD2. The CDR3 extends over 16 amino acids. CDR1 ENHRY and CDR2 SYGVKD come from the germline V gene. J was trimmed by 3 bases and V by 8 bases; bases with no gene match: 11. DNA for the CDR3: TGTGCCATCCAACTAGGTCCTAGCGGGAGTACAGATACGCAGTATTTT. Protein product: CAIQLGPSGSTDTQYF.

The table lists this clonotype with a few counts. V and J are TRBV7-2 and TRBJ2-7, with 9 bases identical to TRBD2. Germline V gene lookup returns CDR1 SGHTA and CDR2 FQGNSA. The V segment lost 4 bases and the J segment 2 bases; nucleotides outside the gene matches: 0. The CDR3 is 13 amino acids. The CDR3 spells CASSSSGTYEQYF. CDR3 DNA sequence: TGTGCCAGCAGCTCTAGCGGGACCTACGAGCAGTACTTC.

The chain couples TRBV5-5 to TRBJ1-3; unclear D gene. This CDR3 contains 14 residues. Looked up from germline, CDR1 is SGHKS and CDR2 is YYEKEE (reference sequence). With 4 bases removed from V and 0 bases from J, the gap between germline ends came to 8 bases. The CDR3 region has the DNA TGTGCCAGCAGCCCGCCTCCCTCTGGAAACACCATATATTTT. Protein: CASSPPPSGNTIYF.

This chain uses TRBV6-6 with TRBJ2-5; 7 bases are shared with TRBD1. The germline CDR1 and CDR2 sequences are MNHNY and SVGAGI (reference sequence). This CDR3 comprises 18 residues. The CDR3, as DNA: TGTGCACTCGTAGGGGGTTACCGGGACAGAACCAACCAAGAGACCCAGTACTTC. Amino acid sequence: CALVGGYRDRTNQETQYF.

The rearrangement uses TRBV12-3 or TRBV12-4 and TRBJ1-2, with D perhaps TRBD1 (5 bases). The CDR3 consists of 13 residues. Deletions cut 3 bases from V and 7 bases from J, with 12 bases between. The CDR3 spells CASSLSGVGGYTF. The CDR3 nucleotides are TGTGCCAGCAGTTTGTCGGGGGTGGGTGGCTACACCTTC.

Here the CDR3 DNA reads TGTGCCAGCAGTTACTCGCCGGGTGACGGCGGGACCCAGTACTTC. Its translation is CASSYSPGDGGTQYF. The genes are TRBV6-6 and TRBJ2-5, with unresolved D. Germline-derived CDR1 and CDR2 are MNHNY and SVGAGI (reference sequence). Between the trimmed V and J ends, which lost 0 bases and 7 bases, there was a span of 15 bases. The CDR3 is 15 residues long.

The V gene is TRBV23-1, the J gene TRBJ2-7; no reliable D call. TRBV23-1 has ORF status, its function being uncertain. V was shortened by 0 bases and J by 0 bases, with 3 bases between the two germline ends. The CDR3 extends over 13 amino acids. The CDR3 DNA reads as TGCGCCAGCAGTCAATCAACCTCCTACGAGCAGTACTTC. Amino acids: CASSQSTSYEQYF.

This clonotype was detected only a few times. The chain employs TRBV7-6 and TRBJ2-2, with a weak D call TRBD1 (6 bases). The V gene lost 1 base and the J gene lost 3 bases, with 15 bases spanning the gap. Germline CDR1 is SGHVS and CDR2 is FNYEAQ. The CDR3 consists of 17 residues. The CDR3 nucleotides read TGTGCCAGCAGCTTAGTACAGGGAATACGGGACACCGGGGAGCTGTTTTTT. Translation: CASSLVQGIRDTGELFF.

The V and J genes are TRBV4-3 and TRBJ2-2, with D possibly TRBD2 on 6 matching bases. Trimming removed 4 bases from V and 4 bases from J, with 10 bases in between. Germline V lookup: CDR1 LGHNA, CDR2 YSLEER. The CDR3 is 14 residues long. CDR3 amino acids: CASSRTSSTGELFF. The CDR3 coding sequence is TGCGCCAGCAGCCGAACTAGCTCCACCGGGGAGCTGTTTTTT.

J is TRBJ2-7 and V is TRBV9; TRBD1 matches 8 bases. Germline CDR1 reads SGDLS; CDR2 reads YYNGEE. The V segment lost 4 bases and the J segment 5 bases; nucleotides outside the gene matches: 5. The CDR3 contains 13 residues. The CDR3 coding sequence is TGTGCCAGCAGCACCCAGGGACAGGACGAGCAGTACTTC. This codes for CASSTQGQDEQYF.

This clonotype has more than one count but fewer than ten. The V call is TRBV5-1, the J call TRBJ2-1; 9 bases are a match to TRBD2. V lost 4 bases to trimming and J lost 4 bases; unmatched junction nucleotides: 6. CDR1 and CDR2 (germline): SGHRS, YFSETQ. The length of the CDR3 is 15 residues. CDR3 DNA sequence: TGCGCCAGCAGCGCGGCGGGGGGGCAGTACAATGAGCAGTTCTTC. It specifies CASSAAGGQYNEQFF.

The table lists this clonotype with a few counts. The V gene is TRBV29-1, the J gene TRBJ2-7; D is possibly TRBD1 or TRBD2 (5 bases each). Germline values: CDR1 SQVTM, CDR2 ANQGSEA. Between the trimmed V and J ends, which lost 5 bases and 0 bases, there was a span of 11 bases. This CDR3 contains 13 residues. CDR3 residues: CSVPGTISYEQYF. In DNA form, the CDR3 reads TGCAGCGTTCCTGGGACGATCTCCTACGAGCAGTACTTC.

This clonotype was counted a few times. The rearrangement joins TRBV6-5 to TRBJ1-1; 9 bases line up with TRBD1. The CDR3 covers 15 residues. Trimming removed 6 bases from V and 5 bases from J; junction bases left unmatched: 10. The V gene's germline CDR1 is MNHEY and CDR2 SVGAGI. As DNA, the CDR3 is TGTGCCAGCAGAATACAGGGGGCGCTGAGGACTGAAGCTTTCTTT. Protein product: CASRIQGALRTEAFF.

This clonotype was picked up many times. The rearrangement joins TRBV5-6 to TRBJ2-7, with 9 bases matching TRBD1. The V gene's germline CDR1 is SGHDT and CDR2 YYEEEE. Unmatched junction bases numbered 10, after V lost 2 bases and J lost 13 bases. The length of the CDR3 is 13 residues. The DNA of the CDR3 is TGTGCCAGCAGCTTAGAGCCGGGACAGGGCTCCTACTTC. Translating gives CASSLEPGQGSYF.

This clonotype was seen many times. The genes are TRBV7-2 and TRBJ1-4; no firm D call. There are 16 residues in the CDR3. From germline, CDR1 is SGHTA and CDR2 FQGNSA. V was shortened by 0 bases and J by 10 bases, with 18 bases between the two germline ends. CDR3 in amino acids: CASSLAAGLAEGKLFF. In nucleotides, the CDR3 is TGTGCCAGCAGCTTAGCAGCAGGACTAGCCGAGGGAAAACTGTTTTTT. The full variable domain, with the rest looked up from reference TRBV7-2 and TRBJ1-4, is GAGVSQSPSNKVTEKGKDVELRCDPISGHTALYWYRQSLGQGLEFLIYFQGNSAPDKSGLPSDRFSAERTGGSVSTLTIQRTQQEDSAVYLCASSLAAGLAEGKLFFGSGTQLSVL.

This chain's CDR3 is CASSAAESSYNEQFF. In DNA form, the CDR3 reads TGTGCCAGCAGTGCAGCTGAAAGCTCCTACAATGAGCAGTTCTTC. V and J are TRBV12-3 or TRBV12-4 and TRBJ2-1; D gene unclear. The V gene lost 5 bases and the J gene lost 0 bases, with 11 bases spanning the gap. CDR3 length equals 15 residues.

The J gene is TRBJ2-3, the V gene TRBV29-1; 7 nucleotides line up with TRBD2. Germline CDR1 reads SQVTM; CDR2 reads ANQGSEA. This CDR3 has 14 residues. V lost 6 bases, J lost 6 bases, and 12 bases stayed unmatched. The CDR3, as DNA: TGCAGCGTCTCTCCTCTAGCGGTCCAGGATACGCAGTATTTT. Translating it yields CSVSPLAVQDTQYF.

The chain combines TRBV24-1 with TRBJ2-2; 11 bases map to TRBD2. This CDR3 has 17 residues. Germline V gene data show CDR1 as KGHDR and CDR2 as SFDVKD. The V segment lost 0 bases and the J segment 9 bases; nucleotides outside the gene matches: 8. CDR3 in DNA: TGTGCCACCAGTGATTTGAGTAGCGGGAGGGCCGAGAGGGAGCTGTTTTTT. Its protein product is CATSDLSSGRAERELFF.

In this sample, this clonotype turned up a few times. The rearrangement joins TRBV7-9 to TRBJ1-5; D is perhaps TRBD1 (5 bases). The length of the CDR3 is 14 residues. The germline CDR1 and CDR2 sequences are SEHNR and FQNEAQ (reference sequence). Trimming took 4 bases from V and 1 from J, leaving 8 bases between them. In nucleotides, the CDR3 is TGTGCCAGCAGCTCCCGGGACAGCAATCAGCCCCAGCATTTT. Its protein product is CASSSRDSNQPQHF.

The chain has TRBV24-1 and TRBJ1-2, with D maybe TRBD1 (6 bases). V was clipped by 3 bases and J by 5 bases, with 6 bases between them. The CDR3 consists of 12 residues. The germline gives CDR1 KGHDR, CDR2 SFDVKD. The chain's CDR3 is CATSDQGYGYTF. The CDR3 DNA reads as TGTGCCACCAGTGATCAGGGGTATGGCTACACCTTC.